One sample yielded the 3 T cell receptor beta chains listed below, sequenced in a study of human T cells and chemical hapten exposure (dated by TCRdb to the early 2020s). Libraries were constructed by RACE. Sequenced using a NextSeq 500. In-frame beta chains were kept once TCRdb had trimmed the public reads at Q25 with fastp and called clones with MiXCR. CDR3 protein duplicates are merged, each entry listing the most common genes and DNA. The sample table shows 95,000 to 150,000 distinct CDR3 sequences, and roughly 12% are seen once. Of the sample, under 2.5% is held by the ten largest clones. Interpreted using the paper, the time point label stands for: patch test 3, about 24 weeks after DPC sensitization. The sample's treatment or condition label, decoded: therapeutic diphenylcyclopropenone sensitization with weekly scalp DPC. The sample in question was whole blood, obtained in connection with sensitization to the hapten diphenylcyclopropenone (DPC). The receptors derive from a woman aged 50 to 60 with alopecia areata. Some clones in this sample may be carry-over from other donors' samples.

The chain employs TRBV20-1 and TRBJ1-3, with D possibly TRBD1 on 5 matching bases. In germline, CDR1 is DFQATT, CDR2 SNEGSKA (reference sequence). The ends were cut back, 6 bases at V and 0 bases at J, with 12 bases in the middle. The CDR3 has 14 amino acids. The CDR3 nucleotides read TGCAGTGCCCACGACAGCCACTCTGGAAACACCATATATTTT. Protein: CSAHDSHSGNTIYF.

V is TRBV27 and J is TRBJ1-1, with D possibly being TRBD1 (5 bases). The CDR3 length is 13 residues. CDR1 MNHEY and CDR2 SMNVEV come from the germline V gene (reference sequence). Trimming removed 4 bases at V and 7 bases at J, with 13 bases between. The CDR3 is CASSWGGPNEAFF. The CDR3 DNA follows: TGTGCCAGCAGTTGGGGGGGACCGAATGAAGCTTTCTTT.

The rearrangement links TRBV28 to TRBJ2-7; tentatively, D is TRBD2 (6 bases). The germline V gene has CDR1 MDHEN and CDR2 SYDVKM. This CDR3 contains 14 residues. V lost 1 base, J lost 7 bases, and 14 bases lay in between. CDR3 bases: TGTGCCAGCAGTTTATTAGGGTCAGGGAGGGAGCAGTACTTC. This codes for CASSLLGSGREQYF.